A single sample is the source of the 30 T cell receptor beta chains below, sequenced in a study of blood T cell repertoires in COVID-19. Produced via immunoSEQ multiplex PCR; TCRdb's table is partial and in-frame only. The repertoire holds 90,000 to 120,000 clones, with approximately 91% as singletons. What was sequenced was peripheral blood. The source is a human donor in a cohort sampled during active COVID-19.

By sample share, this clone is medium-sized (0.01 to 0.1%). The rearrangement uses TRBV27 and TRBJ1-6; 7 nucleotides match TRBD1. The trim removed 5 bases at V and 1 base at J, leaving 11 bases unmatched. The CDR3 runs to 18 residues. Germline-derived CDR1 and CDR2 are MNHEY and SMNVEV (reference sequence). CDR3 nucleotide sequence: TGTGCCAGCAGTCAGGGGGACACCCTGGCATCCTATAATTCACCCCTCCACTTT. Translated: CASSQGDTLASYNSPLHF.

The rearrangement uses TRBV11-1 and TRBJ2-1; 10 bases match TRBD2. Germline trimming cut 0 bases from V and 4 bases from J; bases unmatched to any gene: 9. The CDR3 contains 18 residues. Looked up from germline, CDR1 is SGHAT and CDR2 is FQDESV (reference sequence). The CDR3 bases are TGTGCCAGCAGCTTAGCCTTGTGGACTAGCGGACGATACAATGAGCAGTTCTTC. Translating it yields CASSLALWTSGRYNEQFF.

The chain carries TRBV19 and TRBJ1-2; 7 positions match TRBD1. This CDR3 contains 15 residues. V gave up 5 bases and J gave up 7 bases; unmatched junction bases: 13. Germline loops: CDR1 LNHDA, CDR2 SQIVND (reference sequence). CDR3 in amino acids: CASSPRDRLPSGYTF. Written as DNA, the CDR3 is TGTGCCAGTAGTCCCCGGGACAGACTTCCTAGTGGCTACACCTTC.

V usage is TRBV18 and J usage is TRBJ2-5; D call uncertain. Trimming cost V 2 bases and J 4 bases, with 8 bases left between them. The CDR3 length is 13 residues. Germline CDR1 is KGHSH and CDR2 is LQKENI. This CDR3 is CASSPSGLETQYF. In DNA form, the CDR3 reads TGTGCCAGCTCACCATCGGGTTTAGAGACCCAGTACTTC.

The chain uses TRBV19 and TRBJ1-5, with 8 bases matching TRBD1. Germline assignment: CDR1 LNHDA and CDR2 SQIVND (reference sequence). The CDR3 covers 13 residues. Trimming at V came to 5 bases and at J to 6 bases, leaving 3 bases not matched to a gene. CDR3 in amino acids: CASSYRGGQPQHF. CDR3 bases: TGTGCCAGTAGTTACAGGGGGGGTCAGCCCCAGCATTTT.

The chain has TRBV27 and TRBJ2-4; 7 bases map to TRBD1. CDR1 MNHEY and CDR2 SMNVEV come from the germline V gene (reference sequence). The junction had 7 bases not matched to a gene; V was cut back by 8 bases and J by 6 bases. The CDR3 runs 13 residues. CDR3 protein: CASSSGQRNIQYF. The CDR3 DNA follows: TGTGCCAGCTCCTCGGGACAGAGAAACATTCAGTACTTC.

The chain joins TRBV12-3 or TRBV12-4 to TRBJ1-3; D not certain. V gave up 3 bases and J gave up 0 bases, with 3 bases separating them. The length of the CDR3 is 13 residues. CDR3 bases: TGTGCCAGCAGTTTCATCTCTGGAAACACCATATATTTT. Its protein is CASSFISGNTIYF.

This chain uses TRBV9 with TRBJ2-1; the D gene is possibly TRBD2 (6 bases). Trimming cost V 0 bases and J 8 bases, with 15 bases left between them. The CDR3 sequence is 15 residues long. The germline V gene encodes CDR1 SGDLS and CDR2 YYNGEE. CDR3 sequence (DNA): TGTGCCAGCAGCGTAGGGACTACGCTTAGGGATGAGCAGTTCTTC. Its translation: CASSVGTTLRDEQFF.

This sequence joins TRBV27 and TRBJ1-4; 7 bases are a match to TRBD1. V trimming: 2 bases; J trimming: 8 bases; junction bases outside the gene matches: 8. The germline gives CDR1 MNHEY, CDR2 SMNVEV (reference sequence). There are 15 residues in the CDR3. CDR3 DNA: TGTGCCAGCAGTTTAATAGGGGGCCGTGCAGAAAAACTGTTTTTT. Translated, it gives CASSLIGGRAEKLFF.

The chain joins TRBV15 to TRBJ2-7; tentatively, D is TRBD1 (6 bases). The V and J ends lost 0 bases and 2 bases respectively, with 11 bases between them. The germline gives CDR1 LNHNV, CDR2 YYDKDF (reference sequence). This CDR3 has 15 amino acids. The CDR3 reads CATSRERGQTYEQYF. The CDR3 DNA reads TGTGCCACCAGCAGAGAAAGAGGACAGACCTACGAGCAGTACTTC.

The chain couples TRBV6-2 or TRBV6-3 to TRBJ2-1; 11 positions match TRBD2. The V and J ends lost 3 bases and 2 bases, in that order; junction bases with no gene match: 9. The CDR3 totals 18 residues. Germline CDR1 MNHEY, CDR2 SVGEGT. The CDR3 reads CASSYPRTTSGTYNEQFF. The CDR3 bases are TGTGCCAGCAGTTATCCCCGCACGACTAGCGGGACCTACAATGAGCAGTTCTTC.

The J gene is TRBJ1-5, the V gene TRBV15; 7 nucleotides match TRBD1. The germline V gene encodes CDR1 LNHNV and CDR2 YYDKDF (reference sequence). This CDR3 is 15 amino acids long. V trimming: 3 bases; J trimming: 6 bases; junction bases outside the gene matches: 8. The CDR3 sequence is CATSRTGTDFQPQHF. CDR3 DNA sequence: TGTGCCACCAGCAGGACCGGGACAGATTTTCAGCCCCAGCATTTT.

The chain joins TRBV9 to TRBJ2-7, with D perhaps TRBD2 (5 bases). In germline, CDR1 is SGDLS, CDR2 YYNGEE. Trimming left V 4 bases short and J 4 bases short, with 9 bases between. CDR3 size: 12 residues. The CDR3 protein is CASSKEGYEQYF. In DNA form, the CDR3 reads TGTGCCAGCAGCAAAGAGGGATACGAGCAGTACTTC.

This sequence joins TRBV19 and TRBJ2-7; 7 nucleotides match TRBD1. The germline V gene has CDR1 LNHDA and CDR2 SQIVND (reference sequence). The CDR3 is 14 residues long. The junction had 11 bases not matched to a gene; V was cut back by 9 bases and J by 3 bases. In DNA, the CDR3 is TGTGCCAGCGGTAAGACAGGGATAAACTACGAGCAGTACTTC. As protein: CASGKTGINYEQYF.

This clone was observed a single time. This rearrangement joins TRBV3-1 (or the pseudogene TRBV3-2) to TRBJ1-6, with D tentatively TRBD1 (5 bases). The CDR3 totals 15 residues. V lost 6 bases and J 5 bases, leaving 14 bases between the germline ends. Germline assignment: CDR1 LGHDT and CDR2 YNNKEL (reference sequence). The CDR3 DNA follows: TGTGCCAGCAGAGACTTCGGACAAGATAATTCACCCCTCCACTTT. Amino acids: CASRDFGQDNSPLHF.

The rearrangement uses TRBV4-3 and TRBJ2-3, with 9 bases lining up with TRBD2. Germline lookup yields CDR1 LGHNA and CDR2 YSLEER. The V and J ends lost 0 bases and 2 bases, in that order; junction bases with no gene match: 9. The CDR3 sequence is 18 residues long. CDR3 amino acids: CASSQEHTASGATDTQYF. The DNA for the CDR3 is TGCGCCAGCAGCCAAGAACACACAGCTAGCGGGGCCACAGATACGCAGTATTTT.

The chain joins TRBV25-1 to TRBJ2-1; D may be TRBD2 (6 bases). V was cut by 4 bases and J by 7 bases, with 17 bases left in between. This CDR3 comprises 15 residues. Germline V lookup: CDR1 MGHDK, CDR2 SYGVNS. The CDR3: CASSGGRSGFNEQFF. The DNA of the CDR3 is TGTGCCAGCAGTGGAGGGAGGTCGGGGTTTAATGAGCAGTTCTTC.

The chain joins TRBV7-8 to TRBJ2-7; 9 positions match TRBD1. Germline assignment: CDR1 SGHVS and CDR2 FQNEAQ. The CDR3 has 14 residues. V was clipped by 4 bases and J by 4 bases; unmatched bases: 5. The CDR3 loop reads CASSSTGQGYEQYF. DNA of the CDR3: TGTGCCAGCAGCTCAACGGGACAGGGTTACGAGCAGTACTTC.

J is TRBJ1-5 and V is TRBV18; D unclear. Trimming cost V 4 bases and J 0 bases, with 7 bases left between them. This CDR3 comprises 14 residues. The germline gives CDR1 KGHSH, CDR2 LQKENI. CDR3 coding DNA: TGTGCCAGCTCACAAATTTATAGCAATCAGCCCCAGCATTTT. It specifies CASSQIYSNQPQHF.

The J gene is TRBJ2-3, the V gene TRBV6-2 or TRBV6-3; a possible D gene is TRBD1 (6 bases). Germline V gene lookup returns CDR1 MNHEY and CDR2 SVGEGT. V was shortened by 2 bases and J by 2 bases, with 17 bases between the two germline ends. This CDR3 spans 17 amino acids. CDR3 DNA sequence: TGTGCCAGCAGTTACCGGTCTGGGGGCCGAACCACAGATACGCAGTATTTT. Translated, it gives CASSYRSGGRTTDTQYF.

The CDR3 coding sequence is TGTGCCAGCAGTTTATCCAATCGAGGAGCTTTCTTT. Translating gives CASSLSNRGAFF. This chain links TRBV28 with TRBJ1-1; D ambiguous. The CDR3 totals 12 residues. Trimming removed 1 base at V and 10 bases at J, with 10 bases between. Germline V CDR1 and CDR2: MDHEN, SYDVKM.

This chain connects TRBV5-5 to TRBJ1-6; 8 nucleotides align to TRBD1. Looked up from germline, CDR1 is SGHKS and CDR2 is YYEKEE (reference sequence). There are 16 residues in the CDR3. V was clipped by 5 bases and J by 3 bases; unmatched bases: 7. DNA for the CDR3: TGTGCCAGCAGTATGACAGGGGAGCGCTATAATTCACCCCTCCACTTT. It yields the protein CASSMTGERYNSPLHF.

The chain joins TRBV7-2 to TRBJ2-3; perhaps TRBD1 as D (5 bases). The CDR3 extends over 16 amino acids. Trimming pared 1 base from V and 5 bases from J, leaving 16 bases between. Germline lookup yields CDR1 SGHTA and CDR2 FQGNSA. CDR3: CASSLVGTGAQDTQYF. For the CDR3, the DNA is TGTGCCAGCAGCTTAGTTGGTACAGGAGCACAAGATACGCAGTATTTT.

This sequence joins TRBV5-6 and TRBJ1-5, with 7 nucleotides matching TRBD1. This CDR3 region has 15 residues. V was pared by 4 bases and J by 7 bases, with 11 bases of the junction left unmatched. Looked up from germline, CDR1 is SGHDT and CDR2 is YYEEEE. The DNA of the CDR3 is TGTGCCAGCAGCCGTAACAGGGGATGGGGCCAGCCCCAGCATTTT. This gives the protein CASSRNRGWGQPQHF.

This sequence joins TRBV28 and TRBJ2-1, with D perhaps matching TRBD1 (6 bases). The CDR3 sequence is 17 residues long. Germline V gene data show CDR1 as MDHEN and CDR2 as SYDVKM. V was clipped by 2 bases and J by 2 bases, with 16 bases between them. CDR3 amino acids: CASSLPPRGKTYNEQFF. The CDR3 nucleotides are TGTGCCAGCAGTTTACCCCCCAGGGGCAAAACCTACAATGAGCAGTTCTTC.

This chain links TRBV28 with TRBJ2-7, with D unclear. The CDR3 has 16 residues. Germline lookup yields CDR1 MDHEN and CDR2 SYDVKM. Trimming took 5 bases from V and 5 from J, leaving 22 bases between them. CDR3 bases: TGTGCCAGCAGTCCCAACTTTTACGGGTCGACGCACGAGCAGTACTTC. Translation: CASSPNFYGSTHEQYF.

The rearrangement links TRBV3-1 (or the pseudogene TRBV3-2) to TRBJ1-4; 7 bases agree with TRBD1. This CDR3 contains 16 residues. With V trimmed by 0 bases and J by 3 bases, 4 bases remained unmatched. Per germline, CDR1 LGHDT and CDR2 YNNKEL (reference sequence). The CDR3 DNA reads TGTGCCAGCAGCCAAGATTGGGGACAGTCTAATGAAAAACTGTTTTTT. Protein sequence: CASSQDWGQSNEKLFF.

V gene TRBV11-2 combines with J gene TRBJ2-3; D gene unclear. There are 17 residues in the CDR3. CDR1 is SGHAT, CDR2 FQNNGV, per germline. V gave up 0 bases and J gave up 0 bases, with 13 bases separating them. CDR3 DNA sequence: TGTGCCAGCAGCTTAGAGGTCAGAGAGACTAGCACAGATACGCAGTATTTT. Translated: CASSLEVRETSTDTQYF.

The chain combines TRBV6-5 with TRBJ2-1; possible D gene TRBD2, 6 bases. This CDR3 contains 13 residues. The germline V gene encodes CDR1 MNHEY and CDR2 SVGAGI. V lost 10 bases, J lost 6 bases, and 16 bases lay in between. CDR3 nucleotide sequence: TGTGCCATAGGTCTAGCGAGGGTCAATGAGCAGTTCTTC. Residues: CAIGLARVNEQFF.

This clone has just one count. The CDR3 loop reads CASSYFGQGSSPLHF. CDR3 bases: TGTGCCAGCAGCTACTTTGGACAGGGCAGTTCACCCCTCCACTTT. The V and J genes are TRBV5-4 and TRBJ1-6; 8 positions match TRBD1. Germline V gives CDR1 SGHNT, CDR2 YYREEE (reference sequence). J gave up 9 bases and V 3 bases, and 8 bases lay outside the gene matches. This CDR3 contains 15 residues.